These 2 T cell receptor beta chains came from one sample sequenced in a study of CD8 T cells in Susac syndrome. RNA in amounts of about 0.5 to 1 ug was reverse transcribed with random hexamers. Via MiXCR, TCRdb re-called the immunoSEQ multiplex PCR reads, giving one row per CDR3 protein. Among over 80,000 distinct CDR3 sequences listed, approximately 95% were seen once. Sequencing used CD8+ T cells from PBMCs. These receptor sequences come from a human donor with Susac syndrome.

This rearrangement joins TRBV27 to TRBJ1-1, with D unclear. The germline V gene has CDR1 MNHEY and CDR2 SMNVEV (reference sequence). V was clipped by 0 bases and J by 1 base, with 6 bases between them. The CDR3 has 14 amino acids. Here the CDR3 reads CASSLSSGNTEAFF. The CDR3 nucleotides are TGTGCCAGCAGTTTATCCTCTGGGAACACTGAAGCTTTCTTT.

This chain links TRBV25-1 with TRBJ2-5; TRBD1 might be the D (5 bases). V shed 2 bases and J shed 3 bases, with 7 bases lying between them. There are 13 residues in the CDR3. In germline, CDR1 is MGHDK, CDR2 SYGVNS. This CDR3 is CASSEDREETQYF. The CDR3 DNA reads TGTGCCAGCAGTGAAGACAGAGAAGAGACCCAGTACTTC.